These 7 T cell receptor beta chains came from one sample sequenced in a study of T cells in Graves' hyperthyroidism and ophthalmopathy. TCR beta CDR3 regions were amplified from RNA. Initially, a first-round RT-PCR of the TCR CDR3 employed the HTBI primer set. TCRdb re-called the multiplex PCR reads with MiXCR, one entry per CDR3 protein. The data hold around 620,000 distinct CDR3 sequences, with about 43% observed a single time. Specimen: peripheral blood or thyroid tissue (not recorded which). These receptors were taken from an adult woman with Graves' disease, either hyperthyroidism or ophthalmopathy (not recorded which).

This clonotype was found many times. The V and J genes are TRBV6-5 and TRBJ2-5; the D gene is possibly TRBD1 (5 bases). V was pared by 4 bases and J by 2 bases, with 14 bases between. The CDR3 is 15 amino acids. Germline CDR1 MNHEY, CDR2 SVGAGI. This CDR3 is CASSSSRVGQETQYF. For the CDR3, the DNA is TGTGCCAGCAGTTCCTCCAGGGTGGGTCAAGAGACCCAGTACTTC.

The chain combines TRBV29-1 with TRBJ2-7; tentatively, D is TRBD2 (5 bases). V dropped 7 bases and J dropped 6 bases, with 13 bases sitting between them. The germline V gene has CDR1 SQVTM and CDR2 ANQGSEA. The CDR3 sequence is 11 residues long. CDR3 region: CSAGIDGEQYF. CDR3 bases: TGCAGCGCGGGGATAGATGGCGAGCAGTACTTC.

This clonotype was recorded a few times. The chain combines TRBV10-3 with TRBJ1-1; no clear D. V lost 4 bases, J lost 1 base, and 13 bases lay in between. From germline, CDR1 is ENHRY and CDR2 SYGVKD. This CDR3 comprises 15 residues. The CDR3 here is CAISAVIPPNTEAFF. CDR3 nucleotide sequence: TGTGCCATCAGTGCGGTTATACCACCGAACACTGAAGCTTTCTTT.

The chain has TRBV10-3 and TRBJ1-2; weak D call: TRBD1 (6 bases). Germline values: CDR1 ENHRY, CDR2 SYGVKD. This CDR3 contains 16 residues. V lost 0 bases and J 5 bases, leaving 16 bases between the germline ends. The CDR3, as DNA: TGTGCCATCAGTGAGTCGACTCCCGGGGGCGGGTATGGCTACACCTTC. Translation: CAISESTPGGGYGYTF.

This clonotype was observed a few times. The chain employs TRBV7-2 and TRBJ1-2; 7 bases agree with TRBD1. From germline, CDR1 is SGHTA and CDR2 FQGNSA. CDR3 length: 15 amino acids. The junction had 10 bases not matched to a gene; V was cut back by 5 bases and J by 4 bases. The CDR3 loop is CASSPTSGQTYGYTF. For the CDR3, the DNA is TGTGCCAGCAGCCCAACGTCGGGACAGACCTATGGCTACACCTTC.

This sequence joins TRBV12-3 or TRBV12-4 and TRBJ1-1; a weak D match, TRBD1 (5 bases). The CDR3 runs 13 residues. The CDR3 protein is CASGNDRNTEAFF. CDR3 sequence (DNA): TGTGCTAGTGGCAACGACAGGAACACTGAAGCTTTCTTT.

The V gene is TRBV7-2, the J gene TRBJ1-5, with unresolved D. The CDR3 is 15 amino acids. Trimming removed 3 bases at V and 3 bases at J, with 12 bases between. Germline V gives CDR1 SGHTA, CDR2 FQGNSA. CDR3 loop: CASSFSTRLNQPQHF. CDR3 in DNA: TGTGCCAGCAGCTTCTCGACAAGACTCAATCAGCCCCAGCATTTT.